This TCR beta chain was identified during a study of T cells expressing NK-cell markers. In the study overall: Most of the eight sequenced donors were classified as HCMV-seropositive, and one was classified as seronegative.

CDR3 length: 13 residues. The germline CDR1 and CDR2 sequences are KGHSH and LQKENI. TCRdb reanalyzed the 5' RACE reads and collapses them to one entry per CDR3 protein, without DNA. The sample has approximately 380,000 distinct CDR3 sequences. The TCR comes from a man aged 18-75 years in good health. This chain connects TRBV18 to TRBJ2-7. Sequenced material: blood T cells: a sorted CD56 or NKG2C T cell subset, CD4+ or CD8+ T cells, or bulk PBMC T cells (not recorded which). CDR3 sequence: CASSRTPDYEQYF.